These T cell receptor beta chains were read from a single sample in a study of blood T cell repertoires in COVID-19. The repertoire was sequenced with immunoSEQ multiplex PCR; TCRdb's copy has only in-frame clones and lacks some. The sample comprises approximately 150,000 clones, 70% to 90% of which are singletons, and roughly 3.4% rests with the top ten. The material sequenced was peripheral blood. These receptors originate from a man aged 65 to 79 with acute or convalescent COVID-19. Each CDR3 is given with its conserved first and last residue. A D gene is named only where the DNA matches it firmly. The size of a clone is reported for some rows only, either as once, few or many, or as a class for expanded clones.

d_gene,abundance,j_gene,v_gene,CDR3aa,CDR3nt
NA,NA,TRBJ1-1,TRBV5-4,CASSSAGTEAFF,TGTGCCAGCAGCTCGGCCGGGACTGAAGCTTTCTTT
TRBD2,NA,TRBJ2-1,TRBV9,CASSIRSLTSGASWFF,TGTGCCAGCAGCATACGATCTTTAACTAGCGGGGCCTCGTGGTTCTTC
NA,NA,TRBJ2-7,TRBV11-1,CASSLNPGESYEQYF,TGTGCCAGCAGCTTAAATCCAGGGGAATCCTACGAGCAGTACTTC
NA,NA,TRBJ2-3,TRBV4-3,CASSRGGPDTQYF,TGCGCCAGCAGCCGAGGAGGCCCCGATACGCAGTATTTT
NA,few,TRBJ2-7,TRBV2,CASNLDWNRIEQYF,TGTGCCAGCAATCTGGACTGGAATCGGATCGAGCAGTACTTC
NA,NA,TRBJ2-2,TRBV29-1,CSVETGTGELFF,TGCAGCGTTGAAACCGGGACCGGGGAGCTGTTTTTT
NA,NA,TRBJ1-3,TRBV27,CASSLSGQGIGNTIYF,TGTGCCAGCAGTTTATCCGGTCAGGGGATTGGAAACACCATATATTTT
TRBD1,once,TRBJ1-1,TRBV5-1,CASSEGTGTNTEAFF,TGCGCCAGCAGCGAGGGGACAGGGACGAACACTGAAGCTTTCTTT
NA,NA,TRBJ2-1,TRBV27,CASRERGSYNEQFF,TGTGCCAGCAGAGAAAGGGGTTCCTACAATGAGCAGTTCTTC
TRBD1,NA,TRBJ1-2,TRBV11-2,CASSLDFLGQGYTF,TGTGCCAGCAGCTTAGATTTTTTGGGACAGGGCTACACCTTC
NA,NA,TRBJ2-7,TRBV7-9,CASSLASGVRYEQYF,TGTGCCAGCAGCCTAGCCTCAGGGGTTCGCTACGAGCAGTACTTC
NA,NA,TRBJ2-2,TRBV9,CASSVTAEITGELFF,TGTGCCAGCAGCGTAACCGCCGAGATCACCGGGGAGCTGTTTTTT
TRBD2,NA,TRBJ2-7,TRBV27,CASSLGLAGEQYF,TGTGCCAGCAGTTTGGGACTAGCAGGGGAGCAGTACTTC
TRBD1,NA,TRBJ2-7,TRBV28,CASSPGTGVSYEQYF,TGTGCCAGCAGTCCCGGGACAGGCGTCTCCTACGAGCAGTACTTC
NA,NA,TRBJ2-3,TRBV6-6,CASAPGDTQYF,TGTGCCAGCGCCCCGGGGGATACGCAGTATTTT
NA,NA,TRBJ1-2,TRBV5-8,CASSYLGRDYGYTF,TGTGCCAGCAGCTACCTAGGCAGGGACTATGGCTACACCTTC
NA,NA,TRBJ1-1,TRBV7-9,CASSLGSPNTEAFF,TGTGCCAGCAGCTTGGGCAGCCCGAACACTGAAGCTTTCTTT
NA,NA,TRBJ1-5,TRBV6-5,CASSVEAGANQPQHF,TGTGCCAGCAGCGTCGAGGCAGGGGCGAATCAGCCCCAGCATTTT
NA,NA,TRBJ1-2,TRBV7-9,CASSFPSTGTNYGYTF,TGTGCCAGCAGCTTCCCCTCGACAGGAACTAACTATGGCTACACCTTC
NA,NA,TRBJ2-5,TRBV5-4,CASSLNAREETQYF,TGTGCCAGCAGCTTAAACGCCAGGGAAGAGACCCAGTACTTC
NA,NA,TRBJ2-7,TRBV28,CASSLPIDLQRGLYEQYF,TGTGCCAGCAGTCTTCCCATCGACTTACAAAGGGGCCTCTACGAGCAGTACTTC
TRBD1,NA,TRBJ2-7,TRBV7-9,CASSSSFGTGTYEQYF,TGTGCCAGCAGCTCCTCGTTCGGGACAGGGACCTACGAGCAGTACTTC
TRBD1,NA,TRBJ2-7,TRBV6-5,CASSFTGGEQYF,TGTGCCAGCAGTTTTACAGGGGGCGAGCAGTACTTC
NA,NA,TRBJ2-7,TRBV7-3,CASSPGGGGGGAEQYF,TGTGCCAGCAGCCCCGGGGGAGGTGGAGGGGGCGCCGAGCAGTACTTC
NA,NA,TRBJ1-3,TRBV30,CAWRHSSGNTIYF,TGTGCCTGGAGGCACAGCTCTGGAAACACCATATATTTT
NA,NA,TRBJ1-2,TRBV11-2,CAIHRALNYGYTF,TGTGCCATTCACAGGGCTCTAAACTATGGCTACACCTTC
TRBD2,NA,TRBJ2-5,TRBV19,CASSMGGRAWETQYF,TGTGCCAGTAGTATGGGCGGGAGGGCCTGGGAGACCCAGTACTTC
TRBD1,NA,TRBJ1-6,TRBV6-2/TRBV6-3,CASSYSGQGSSPLHF,TGTGCCAGCAGTTACTCCGGACAGGGGTCGTCACCCCTCCACTTT
NA,NA,TRBJ2-1,TRBV15,CATSRELLGEQFF,TGTGCCACCAGCAGAGAGCTCCTCGGGGAGCAGTTCTTC
NA,NA,TRBJ2-2,TRBV6-8,CASITPPAGPNTGELFF,TGTGCCAGCATCACCCCACCGGCAGGGCCGAACACCGGGGAGCTGTTTTTT
NA,NA,TRBJ2-7,TRBV6-5,CASRGVGGAHEQYF,TGTGCCAGCAGGGGGGTCGGGGGAGCCCACGAGCAGTACTTC
TRBD1,once,TRBJ1-4,TRBV27,CASRTGVEEKLFF,TGTGCCAGCAGGACAGGGGTGGAAGAAAAACTGTTTTTT
NA,NA,TRBJ1-5,TRBV6-1,CASSESRGSGGYSNQPQHF,TGTGCCAGCAGTGAATCAAGGGGGTCGGGGGGCTATAGCAATCAGCCCCAGCATTTT
TRBD1,NA,TRBJ2-7,TRBV5-1,CASGDLSGQGSYEQYF,TGCGCCAGCGGAGACCTTTCGGGACAGGGTTCCTACGAGCAGTACTTC
NA,NA,TRBJ1-4,TRBV5-4,CASSLGGGFTANEKLFF,TGTGCCAGCAGCTTGGGGGGGGGTTTCACTGCAAATGAAAAACTGTTTTTT
TRBD1,NA,TRBJ2-5,TRBV7-9,CASSLGGTGARETQYF,TGTGCCAGCAGCTTAGGGGGGACAGGGGCGCGGGAGACCCAGTACTTC
TRBD1,NA,TRBJ1-2,TRBV29-1,CSAPGTGEFGYTF,TGCAGCGCACCCGGGACAGGGGAATTTGGCTACACCTTC
NA,once,TRBJ2-5,TRBV20-1,CSALRKETQYF,TGCAGTGCTCTGCGCAAAGAGACCCAGTACTTC
TRBD2,NA,TRBJ2-5,TRBV2,CASEAGRAQETQYF,TGTGCCAGCGAGGCCGGGAGGGCACAAGAGACCCAGTACTTC
NA,NA,TRBJ2-7,TRBV3-1/TRBV3-2,CASSSRGWQYF,TGTGCCAGCAGCAGCCGGGGGTGGCAGTACTTC
TRBD2,NA,TRBJ2-1,TRBV3-1/TRBV3-2,CASRPSGRRSYNEQFF,TGTGCCAGCAGACCTAGCGGGAGGAGATCCTACAATGAGCAGTTCTTC
TRBD1,NA,TRBJ1-2,TRBV7-9,CASSQGQGDGYTF,TGTGCCAGCAGCCAAGGACAGGGGGATGGCTACACCTTC
NA,NA,TRBJ2-7,TRBV18,CASSPSSYEQYF,TGTGCCAGCTCTCCGAGCTCCTACGAGCAGTACTTC
TRBD1,NA,TRBJ2-3,TRBV4-2,CASSQRTGGGTDTQYF,TGTGCCAGCAGCCAACGGACAGGGGGAGGTACAGATACGCAGTATTTT
NA,NA,TRBJ1-5,TRBV19,CASNFGGAGNQPQHF,TGTGCCAGTAATTTTGGGGGGGCTGGCAATCAGCCCCAGCATTTT
NA,NA,TRBJ2-7,TRBV6-5,CASSYVSARGSEQYF,TGTGCCAGCAGTTACGTCAGTGCCAGAGGAAGTGAGCAGTACTTC